These 30 T cell receptor beta chains came from one sample sequenced in a study of identical twins. TCRdb fed the 5' RACE reads into MiXCR, producing one record per CDR3 protein. The sample shows 230,000 or so distinct CDR3 sequences, about 8.5% of them seen only once. Separately, the same data were catalogued under a study of yellow fever vaccine responses in identical twins.

What was sequenced was CD8+ T cells sorted from blood. Receptors originate from a woman aged 18-35 years in good health.

This clonotype was detected many times. The chain carries TRBV29-1 and TRBJ2-5; D is possibly TRBD1 or TRBD2 (6 bases each). The CDR3 covers 13 residues. The V gene's germline CDR1 is SQVTM and CDR2 ANQGSEA. V lost 4 bases and J lost 8, with 17 bases in between. CDR3 sequence (DNA): TGCAGCGTTGTGGGGCAGGGGAGGAAAACCCAGTACTTC. Amino acids: CSVVGQGRKTQYF.

This chain connects TRBV11-3 to TRBJ2-1; 14 bases fit TRBD2. With 6 bases clipped from V and 9 bases from J, the junction kept 10 bases outside the gene matches. Germline values: CDR1 SGHNT, CDR2 YENEEA. This CDR3 spans 16 amino acids. In nucleotides, the CDR3 is TGTGCCAGCAGTCCCCCGGGACTAGCGGGAGTTGGTGAGCAGTTCTTC. This codes for CASSPPGLAGVGEQFF.

This clonotype has just a few counts. The V call is TRBV10-3, the J call TRBJ1-1; D not resolved. CDR1 and CDR2 from the germline V gene are ENHRY and SYGVKD. This CDR3 comprises 13 residues. V was trimmed by 0 bases and J by 8 bases, leaving 10 bases between them. CDR3 DNA sequence: TGTGCCATCAGTGAGTCGGAAACCCGGGAAGCTTTCTTT. Translated, it gives CAISESETREAFF.

In DNA, the CDR3 is TGCGCCAGCAGCGTGACAGGGGGCGGCGAGCAGTACTTC. Its protein is CASSVTGGGEQYF. The chain links TRBV5-1 to TRBJ2-7; the match to TRBD1 covers 10 bases. Germline assignment: CDR1 SGHRS and CDR2 YFSETQ. Unmatched junction bases numbered 4, after V lost 4 bases and J lost 6 bases. The length of the CDR3 is 13 residues.

This clonotype was seen at least ten times. The gene calls are TRBV27 and TRBJ1-4; the D is unclear. V dropped 9 bases and J dropped 3 bases, with 14 bases sitting between them. Germline CDR1 reads MNHEY; CDR2 reads SMNVEV (reference sequence). The CDR3 totals 14 residues. CDR3 sequence reads: CASSPLLANEKLFF. For the CDR3, the DNA is TGTGCCAGTTCGCCGCTCCTTGCTAATGAAAAACTGTTTTTT.

This clonotype was counted between two and nine times. V gene TRBV28 combines with J gene TRBJ2-7; D may be TRBD1 (5 bases). This CDR3 is built from 12 residues. V was pared by 3 bases and J by 7 bases, with 10 bases between. Germline V gene sequence: CDR1 MDHEN, CDR2 SYDVKM. The CDR3, as DNA: TGTGCCAGCAGTTTGGACAATCGGGAGCAGTACTTC. This sequence encodes CASSLDNREQYF.

This clonotype has at least ten counts. This chain connects TRBV7-9 to TRBJ2-3; no clear D gene. Between the trimmed V and J ends, which lost 6 bases and 4 bases, there was a span of 8 bases. Germline-derived CDR1 and CDR2 are SEHNR and FQNEAQ (reference sequence). The CDR3 consists of 12 residues. CDR3 sequence: CASSSSSDTQYF. The DNA of the CDR3 is TGTGCCAGCAGTTCCTCGTCAGATACGCAGTATTTT.

This clonotype was detected many times. The CDR3 loop reads CATSRDFKGTDEQYF. The CDR3 DNA is TGTGCCACCAGCAGAGATTTCAAGGGCACCGACGAGCAGTACTTC. The J gene is TRBJ2-7, the V gene TRBV15; D unclear. The CDR3 runs 15 residues. Germline V gene lookup returns CDR1 LNHNV and CDR2 YYDKDF (reference sequence). V gave up 0 bases and J gave up 5 bases, with 14 bases separating them.

The chain employs TRBV20-1 and TRBJ2-3; TRBD2 matches 10 bases. V trimming: 4 bases; J trimming: 2 bases; junction bases outside the gene matches: 9. Germline V gene lookup returns CDR1 DFQATT and CDR2 SNEGSKA (reference sequence). This CDR3 is built from 16 residues. DNA for the CDR3: TGCAGTGCTACCGACCCCGGGACTAGCGACACAGATACGCAGTATTTT. It translates to CSATDPGTSDTDTQYF.

This clonotype was detected only a few times. This chain's CDR3 is CSVPVSEGGLWPQHF. CDR3 DNA sequence: TGCAGTGTCCCGGTGTCCGAAGGGGGCCTTTGGCCCCAGCATTTT. The rearrangement joins TRBV20-1 to TRBJ1-5; 7 bases match TRBD1. CDR3 length equals 15 residues. CDR1 is DFQATT, CDR2 SNEGSKA, per germline (reference sequence). Trimming took 7 bases from V and 9 from J; bases not matched to a gene: 18.

This clonotype was recorded at least ten times. The V and J genes are TRBV7-6 and TRBJ2-7; maybe TRBD1 (6 bases). The CDR3 runs to 14 residues. In germline, CDR1 is SGHVS, CDR2 FNYEAQ. The V and J ends lost 4 bases and 6 bases respectively, with 16 bases between them. The CDR3 sequence: CASSSGAVYSEQYF. The CDR3 DNA follows: TGTGCCAGCAGCTCAGGGGCGGTTTATTCCGAGCAGTACTTC.

This clonotype has just a few counts. This chain links TRBV6-4 with TRBJ2-1, with D perhaps given as TRBD1 or TRBD2 (5 bases each). V lost 6 bases and J lost 5, with 11 bases in between. Germline CDR1 reads MRHNA; CDR2 reads SNTAGT. The CDR3 is 13 amino acids. The CDR3 reads CASSGTSNNEQFF. CDR3 coding DNA: TGTGCCAGCAGCGGGACCTCGAACAATGAGCAGTTCTTC.

The table lists this clonotype with a few counts. The CDR3 DNA reads TGTGCCAGCAGCTTGCAGGGACTAGCGGGAGGAAATGGCTACAATGAGCAGTTCTTC. Translating it yields CASSLQGLAGGNGYNEQFF. The V and J genes are TRBV11-1 and TRBJ2-1; TRBD2 aligns across 15 bases. This CDR3 is 19 amino acids long. With V trimmed by 3 bases and J by 3 bases, 9 bases remained unmatched. The germline CDR1 and CDR2 sequences are SGHAT and FQDESV (reference sequence).

This clonotype was observed a few times. The chain carries TRBV21-1 and TRBJ2-2. TRBV21-1 represents a pseudogene. The CDR3 totals 16 residues. CDR3 in amino acids: CASSKFSQSNTGELFF. The CDR3 DNA is TGTGCCAGCAGCAAATTCTCACAGTCTAACACCGGGGAGCTGTTTTTT.

The V gene is TRBV2, the J gene TRBJ2-7; TRBD2 matches 8 bases. Looked up from germline, CDR1 is SNHLY and CDR2 is FYNNEI. The V gene end was trimmed by 3 bases and the J gene end by 4 bases; junction bases not matched to a gene: 5. The CDR3 loop spans 14 amino acids. The CDR3 DNA reads TGTGCCAGCAGTGACGGGGGGGAGAGGTACGAGCAGTACTTC. Protein sequence: CASSDGGERYEQYF.

V is TRBV7-3 and J is TRBJ2-5, with D possibly being TRBD1 or TRBD2 (7 bases each). Trimming shortened V by 5 bases and J by 0 bases, and 13 bases separated the two germline ends. Per the germline V gene, CDR1 is SGHTA and CDR2 is FQGTGA. This CDR3 is built from 15 residues. The CDR3 is CASSPGGGDQETQYF. The CDR3, as DNA: TGTGCCAGCAGCCCAGGGGGGGGAGACCAAGAGACCCAGTACTTC.

The sample holds a few counts of this clonotype. This rearrangement joins TRBV30 to TRBJ2-7; D not resolved. The V gene's germline CDR1 is GTSNPN and CDR2 SVGIG (reference sequence). With 0 bases removed from V and 1 base from J, the gap between germline ends came to 7 bases. The CDR3 runs 13 residues. CDR3: CAWSVGLSYEQYF. The CDR3 DNA follows: TGTGCCTGGAGTGTAGGGCTTTCCTACGAGCAGTACTTC.

This clonotype was detected many times. The rearrangement uses TRBV7-9 and TRBJ2-1; 7 nucleotides match TRBD2. The CDR3 extends over 16 amino acids. Germline CDR1 is SEHNR and CDR2 is FQNEAQ (reference sequence). V gave up 2 bases and J gave up 0 bases; unmatched junction bases: 4. CDR3 region: CASSLTSGGSYNEQFF. The CDR3 region has the DNA TGTGCCAGCAGCTTAACCTCGGGAGGCTCCTACAATGAGCAGTTCTTC.

The sample holds many counts of this clonotype. This chain uses TRBV29-1 with TRBJ2-5; D gene unclear. The CDR3 consists of 12 residues. Trimming left V 2 bases short and J 2 bases short, with 6 bases between. CDR1 is SQVTM and CDR2 is ANQGSEA in the germline V gene. CDR3 region: CSVEPAQETQYF. As DNA, the CDR3 is TGCAGCGTTGAACCAGCGCAAGAGACCCAGTACTTC.

Many counts were recorded for this clonotype. V and J are TRBV28 and TRBJ2-7; 12 nucleotides line up with TRBD2. The CDR3 is 17 residues long. Unmatched junction bases numbered 11, after V lost 6 bases and J lost 2 bases. CDR1 is MDHEN and CDR2 is SYDVKM in the germline V gene. This chain's CDR3 is CASRKLAGGLLTYEQYF. The DNA of the CDR3 is TGTGCCAGCAGAAAACTAGCGGGAGGCCTCCTAACCTACGAGCAGTACTTC.

Concerning this clonotype: A much larger clone lies one base from this, so it may be a read error. The chain carries TRBV7-9 and TRBJ2-3; 7 bases are a match to TRBD2. Germline V gives CDR1 SEHNR, CDR2 FQNEAQ (reference sequence). CDR3 length: 16 amino acids. The chain's CDR3 is CTSSSYRDYLLDTQYF. The CDR3 bases are TGTACCAGCAGCTCATACCGGGACTACCTTCTAGATACGCAGTATTTT.

The chain links TRBV3-1 to TRBJ1-2, with D possibly matching TRBD1 (5 bases). The CDR3 is 14 residues long. Germline V gene sequence: CDR1 LGHDT, CDR2 YNNKEL (reference sequence). Trimming shortened V by 7 bases and J by 4 bases, and 16 bases separated the two germline ends. This CDR3 is CASTGPDRLYGYTF. CDR3 in DNA: TGTGCCAGCACCGGTCCTGACAGACTCTATGGCTACACCTTC.

This clonotype was picked up a small number of times. V and J are TRBV3-1 and TRBJ2-7; the D is unclear. The germline V gene encodes CDR1 LGHDT and CDR2 YNNKEL (reference sequence). The CDR3 runs 14 residues. V gave up 0 bases and J gave up 0 bases, with 6 bases separating them. DNA of the CDR3: TGTGCCAGCAGCCAAGAGTCGGCCTCCTACGAGCAGTACTTC. This translates into CASSQESASYEQYF.

A few counts support this clonotype. CDR3 sequence (DNA): TGCAGTGCTAGAGATTTTTTGCTAGCGGATAGCACAGATACGCAGTATTTT. It yields the protein CSARDFLLADSTDTQYF. The J gene is TRBJ2-3, the V gene TRBV20-1; 7 bases are shared with TRBD2. The CDR3 has 17 residues. Germline CDR1 reads DFQATT; CDR2 reads SNEGSKA (reference sequence). V lost 0 bases, J lost 0 bases, and 9 bases stayed unmatched.

The chain has TRBV6-2 or TRBV6-3 and TRBJ2-3; no clear D. The CDR3 is 14 residues long. The ends were cut back, 1 base at V and 6 bases at J, with 11 bases in the middle. The germline CDR1 and CDR2 sequences are MNHEY and SVGEGT. This CDR3 reads CASSYYPGRDTQYF. The CDR3, as DNA: TGTGCCAGCAGTTACTATCCGGGTCGGGATACGCAGTATTTT.

The chain employs TRBV20-1 and TRBJ2-1; 15 nucleotides match TRBD2. Germline lookup yields CDR1 DFQATT and CDR2 SNEGSKA (reference sequence). With 8 bases clipped from V and 6 bases from J, the junction kept 11 bases outside the gene matches. The CDR3 sequence is 16 residues long. The CDR3 here is CSPGTSGRRGGNEQFF. CDR3 in DNA: TGCAGTCCCGGGACTAGCGGGAGGCGGGGGGGCAATGAGCAGTTCTTC.

This chain uses TRBV7-8 with TRBJ2-3; 7 bases fit TRBD2. V trimming: 5 bases; J trimming: 2 bases; junction bases outside the gene matches: 16. This CDR3 has 18 amino acids. From germline, CDR1 is SGHVS and CDR2 FQNEAQ. CDR3 coding DNA: TGTGCCAGCAGCCAAACCCGCTGGACGGGGGGTAACACAGATACGCAGTATTTT. Translating gives CASSQTRWTGGNTDTQYF. The full variable domain, with the rest looked up from reference TRBV7-8 and TRBJ2-3, is GAGVSQSPRYKVAKRGQDVALRCDPISGHVSLFWYQQALGQGPEFLTYFQNEAQLDKSGLPSDRFFAERPEGSVSTLKIQRTQQEDSAVYLCASSQTRWTGGNTDTQYFGPGTRLTVL.

Ten or more counts support this clonotype. The chain couples TRBV19 to TRBJ2-7; 11 bases are shared with TRBD1. The CDR3 loop spans 14 amino acids. V gave up 5 bases and J gave up 7 bases; unmatched junction bases: 7. Germline loops: CDR1 LNHDA, CDR2 SQIVND (reference sequence). The CDR3 sequence: CASSPGQGAGEQYF. The DNA of the CDR3 is TGTGCCAGTAGTCCAGGACAGGGGGCTGGAGAGCAGTACTTC.

This clonotype was detected many times. This chain joins TRBV4-3 and TRBJ2-1; unclear D gene. Germline loops: CDR1 LGHNA, CDR2 YSLEER. The V end lost 0 bases, the J end lost 10 bases, and 25 bases lay between the germline ends. The CDR3 runs 18 residues. The CDR3 bases are TGCGCCAGCAGCCAAGATTGGGTAGTTGCAGTTCGCACGGAGGAGCAGTTCTTC. Amino acid sequence: CASSQDWVVAVRTEEQFF.

In this sample, this clonotype turned up a few times. The chain uses TRBV13 and TRBJ2-7; 9 positions agree with TRBD2. Germline CDR1 and CDR2: PRHDT and FYEKMQ (reference sequence). V was pared by 5 bases and J by 3 bases, with 5 bases of the junction left unmatched. This CDR3 comprises 14 residues. The CDR3 DNA reads as TGTGCCAGCAGCCCTAGCGGGGTATACTACGAGCAGTACTTC. It encodes CASSPSGVYYEQYF. Together with reference TRBV13 and TRBJ2-7, the CDR3 gives the full variable domain: AAGVIQSPRHLIKEKRETATLKCYPIPRHDTVYWYQQGPGQDPQFLISFYEKMQSDKGSIPDRFSAQQFSDYHSELNMSSLELGDSALYFCASSPSGVYYEQYFGPGTRLTVT.